This TCR beta chain was captured by sequencing in a study of blood T cell repertoires in COVID-19. On the study more broadly: Acute and convalescent COVID-19 samples came from the United States, Italy and Spain. T cells, B-cell-depleted T cells, or PBMCs provided the cDNA or gDNA that served as material.

The germline CDR1 and CDR2 sequences are MNHEY and SMNVEV (reference sequence). CDR3 size: 16 residues. Trimming removed 4 bases at V and 4 bases at J, with 19 bases between. In the authors' methods: From reference gene primer amplification, estimates of nucleated cell counts were derived. Generated by immunoSEQ multiplex PCR, the TCRdb table keeps only in-frame clones and is missing some. V and J calls and clone size are given by that table; D and trimming were obtained from the DNA. Counted here are approximately 100,000 clones, about nine tenths occurring once; the ten biggest clones make up 0.95% to 1.3%.

Sequenced material: peripheral blood. The J gene is TRBJ1-2, the V gene TRBV27; no clear D. This clonotype was sampled from a human donor in a cohort sampled during active COVID-19. In DNA form, the CDR3 reads TGTGCCAGCAGTTCTCAGGTCCCTCCAGCCGGCTATGGCTACACCTTC. Translated: CASSSQVPPAGYGYTF.